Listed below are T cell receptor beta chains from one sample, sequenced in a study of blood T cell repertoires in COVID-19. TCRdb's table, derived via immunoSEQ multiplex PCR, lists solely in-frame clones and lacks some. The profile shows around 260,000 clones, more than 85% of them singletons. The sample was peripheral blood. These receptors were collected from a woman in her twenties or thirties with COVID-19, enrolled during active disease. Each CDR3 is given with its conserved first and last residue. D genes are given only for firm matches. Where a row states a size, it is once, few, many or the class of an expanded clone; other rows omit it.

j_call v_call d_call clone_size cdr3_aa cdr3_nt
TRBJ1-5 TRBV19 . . CASSPPDRGNQPQHF TGTGCCAGTAGTCCTCCGGACAGAGGAAATCAGCCCCAGCATTTT
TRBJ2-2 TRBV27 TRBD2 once CASSLLAGAWTGELFF TGTGCCAGCAGTTTATTAGCGGGAGCGTGGACCGGGGAGCTGTTTTTT
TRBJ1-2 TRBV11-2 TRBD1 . CASRSDRAELYTF TGTGCCAGCAGATCGGACAGGGCCGAACTCTACACCTTC
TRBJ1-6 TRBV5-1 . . CASSLAGSSYNSPLHF TGCGCCAGCAGCTTGGCAGGAAGCTCCTATAATTCACCCCTCCACTTT
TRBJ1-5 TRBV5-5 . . CASSTGHLNQPQHF TGTGCCAGCAGTACGGGACATTTAAATCAGCCCCAGCATTTT
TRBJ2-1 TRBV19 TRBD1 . CATWGQGAVDEQFF TGTGCCACTTGGGGACAGGGGGCTGTGGATGAGCAGTTCTTC
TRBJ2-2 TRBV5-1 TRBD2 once CASSPGTSYGELFF TGCGCCAGCAGCCCCGGGACTAGCTACGGGGAGCTGTTTTTT
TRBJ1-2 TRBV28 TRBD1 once CASSLSAGGGGYTF TGTGCCAGCAGTTTATCTGCAGGGGGCGGGGGCTACACCTTC
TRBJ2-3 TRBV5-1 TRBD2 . CASSWTSGTDTQYF TGCGCCAGCAGCTGGACTAGCGGCACAGATACGCAGTATTTT
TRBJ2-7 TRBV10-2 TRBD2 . CASRLAGFYEQYF TGCGCCAGCAGGCTAGCGGGATTTTACGAGCAGTACTTC
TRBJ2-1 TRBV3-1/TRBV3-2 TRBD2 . CASSQDASAGGDNEQFF TGTGCCAGCAGCCAAGATGCGTCTGCGGGAGGAGACAATGAGCAGTTCTTC
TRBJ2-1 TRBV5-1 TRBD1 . CASSYNTGANEQFF TGCGCCAGCAGCTACAACACAGGGGCCAATGAGCAGTTCTTC
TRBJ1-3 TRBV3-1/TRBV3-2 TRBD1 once CASSPLHRGPGNTIYF TGTGCCAGCAGCCCTCTCCACAGGGGGCCTGGAAACACCATATATTTT
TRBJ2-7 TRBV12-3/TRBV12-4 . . CASSRVAYEQYF TGTGCCAGCAGCCGCGTGGCCTACGAGCAGTACTTC
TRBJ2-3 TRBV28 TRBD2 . CASGTRGVTSTDTQYF TGTGCCAGCGGGACTAGGGGCGTCACTAGCACAGATACGCAGTATTTT
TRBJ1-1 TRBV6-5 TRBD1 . CASRAPTGRRTEAFF TGTGCCAGCAGAGCGCCGACAGGGAGAAGGACTGAAGCTTTCTTT